This T cell receptor beta chain came from a study of T cells in localized non-small cell lung cancer. Germline V gene sequence: CDR1 KGHSH, CDR2 LQKENI. CDR3 length: 15 amino acids. Trimming removed 1 base at V and 1 base at J, with 8 bases between. Study-wide findings and caveats: Among the top 100 tumor clones, a median around 57 appeared in adjacent lung. Higher adjacent-lung clonality was associated with shorter survival. Of the tissues analyzed, uninvolved adjacent lung showed maximal T cell clonality, greater than tumor.

Concerning this clone itself: Its antigen remains unknown.

Generated by immunoSEQ multiplex PCR, the TCRdb table keeps only in-frame clones and is missing some. The table has tens of thousands of clones, more than 85% seen once; the top ten hold about 2.3%. This chain uses TRBV18 with TRBJ2-1; D not certain. The receptor was derived from a man aged 35 to 70 with stage II lung adenocarcinoma. This specimen consisted of PBMCs, obtained before any cancer treatment. The CDR3 DNA sequence: TGTGCCAGCTCACCACGGCAATCTTCCTACAATGAGCAGTTCTTC. Protein sequence: CASSPRQSSYNEQFF.